The 8 T cell receptor beta chains presented below share a single source sample, sequenced in a study of cytomegalovirus exposure and HLA in healthy donors. Primers included in the PCR were 60 Vbeta and 13 Jbeta primers. TCRdb's copy holds only in-frame clones and misses some; the assay was immunoSEQ multiplex PCR. The table includes about 140,000 clones, 75% to 80% detected once. Specimen: PBMCs. The receptors originated from a female donor in good health and CMV-seronegative.

A single count supports this clone. The rearrangement links TRBV14 to TRBJ2-5; tentative D call: TRBD1 (7 bases). The CDR3 extends over 14 amino acids. The germline CDR1 and CDR2 sequences are SGHDN and FVKESK. V gave up 4 bases and J gave up 1 base, with 10 bases separating them. The CDR3 DNA sequence: TGTGCCAGCAGCCCAGGGGGGCTCCAAGAGACCCAGTACTTC. This sequence encodes CASSPGGLQETQYF.

J is TRBJ1-5 and V is TRBV21-1. TRBV21-1 is tagged as a pseudogene. CDR3 size: 14 residues. The chain's CDR3 is CASSKGYSNQPQHF. The CDR3 DNA reads as TGTGCCAGCAGCAAAGGCTATAGCAATCAGCCCCAGCATTTT.

Worth noting for this clone: This sample also contains other DNA sequences that code for the same CDR3. The V and J genes are TRBV5-1 and TRBJ1-3, with D possibly TRBD1 on 5 matching bases. V lost 0 bases to trimming and J lost 1 base, with 8 bases between them. Germline V gene data show CDR1 as SGHRS and CDR2 as YFSETQ. The CDR3 loop spans 15 amino acids. CDR3 nucleotides: TGCGCCAGCAGCTTGGCCGGGGGGTCTGGAAACACCATATATTTT. Protein product: CASSLAGGSGNTIYF.

A few counts support this clone. CDR3 sequence: CASSLDRGEQYF. CDR3 DNA sequence: TGTGCCAGCAGCCTCGATAGGGGAGAGCAGTACTTC. V gene TRBV7-8 combines with J gene TRBJ2-7; tentative D call: TRBD1 (5 bases). CDR1 is SGHVS and CDR2 is FQNEAQ in the germline V gene. CDR3 size: 12 residues. Trimming took 5 bases from V and 7 from J, leaving 12 bases between them. Full variable domain (rest looked up from reference TRBV7-8 and TRBJ2-7): GAGVSQSPRYKVAKRGQDVALRCDPISGHVSLFWYQQALGQGPEFLTYFQNEAQLDKSGLPSDRFFAERPEGSVSTLKIQRTQQEDSAVYLCASSLDRGEQYFGPGTRLTVT.

The V gene is TRBV6-5, the J gene TRBJ2-2, with D possibly TRBD2 on 6 matching bases. V was cut by 2 bases and J by 2 bases, with 9 bases left in between. CDR1 and CDR2 from the germline V gene are MNHEY and SVGAGI. The CDR3 loop spans 15 amino acids. Here the CDR3 DNA reads TGTGCCAGCAGTTACGGGACTCTTAACACCGGGGAGCTGTTTTTT. Translation: CASSYGTLNTGELFF.

This clone appeared once. The chain joins TRBV9 to TRBJ1-2, with 7 bases that match TRBD1. V was pared by 1 base and J by 6 bases, with 3 bases of the junction left unmatched. The CDR3 runs to 13 residues. Germline V gives CDR1 SGDLS, CDR2 YYNGEE. The CDR3 coding sequence is TGTGCCAGCAGCGTATCTACAGGGGATGGCTACACCTTC. It translates to CASSVSTGDGYTF.

The chain couples TRBV14 to TRBJ1-1; 7 bases fit TRBD1. This CDR3 region has 15 residues. The germline V gene encodes CDR1 SGHDN and CDR2 FVKESK. Trimming removed 2 bases from V and 2 bases from J; junction bases left unmatched: 5. The CDR3: CASSQQAGGNTEAFF. The CDR3 region has the DNA TGTGCCAGCAGCCAACAGGCAGGGGGTAACACTGAAGCTTTCTTT.

The V gene is TRBV5-1, the J gene TRBJ1-5; 10 nucleotides align to TRBD1. This CDR3 region has 14 residues. Germline CDR1 and CDR2: SGHRS and YFSETQ. J lost 7 bases, V lost 5 bases, and 6 bases had no gene match. The CDR3, as DNA: TGCGCCAGCAGTTGGGGGACAGGGGCCCAGCCCCAGCATTTT. Its translation is CASSWGTGAQPQHF.